This TCR beta chain was captured in a study of control samples from healthy donors and cancer patients. The CDR3 has 13 amino acids. The germline V and J ends were trimmed by 2 bases and 2 bases, with 7 bases remaining between them. Looked up from germline, CDR1 is SNHLY and CDR2 is FYNNEI. This clone was picked up a small number of times. Generated by immunoSEQ multiplex PCR, the TCRdb table keeps only in-frame clones and is missing some. This sample has 130,000 to 150,000 clones; over 85% occur once, and the top ten carry less than 6%. The chain employs TRBV2 and TRBJ2-7, with unresolved D. Sequencing used blood. This receptor was obtained from a young man in good health. The CDR3 here is CASSEHITYEQYF. The CDR3 DNA reads TGTGCCAGCAGTGAACACATAACCTACGAGCAGTACTTC.